The source of this T cell receptor (beta chain) is a study of beta chain features in type 1 diabetes. Across the whole study: Examination spanned about 99 million sorted cells from all samples.

Expressed TCRB transcripts were sequenced, since all the RNA that had been isolated was reverse transcribed. Data came from immunoSEQ multiplex PCR; TCRdb stores just in-frame clones and leaves some out. The profile shows some 640,000 clones, about 14% of them singletons. The V gene lost 5 bases and the J gene lost 6 bases, with 4 bases spanning the gap. Germline loops: CDR1 SGHTA, CDR2 FQGNSA. CDR3 size: 11 residues. The authors took one heparinised blood draw, averaging about 120 mL, from each donor. The study, taken as a whole, reports: The VDJ junctions of type 1 diabetes patients carried fewer insertions and more deletions. In all four CD4+ subsets, TCRB CDR3 length was significantly, moderately reduced in type 1 diabetes.

As regards this clone: Antigen: not known.

This sequence originates from a man between 18 and 29 years old with type 1 diabetes. The rearrangement links TRBV7-2 to TRBJ2-2; no definite D call. The sample was naive CD4+ T cells from blood. CDR3 in DNA: TGTGCCAGCAGCGGAGCCGGGGAGCTGTTTTTT. Protein: CASSGAGELFF.